This T cell receptor beta chain was retrieved from a study of control samples from healthy donors and cancer patients. The table lists this clone with a few counts. Germline lookup yields CDR1 SGHKS and CDR2 YYEKEE (reference sequence). The CDR3 runs 20 residues. V lost 2 bases, J lost 6 bases, and 22 bases stayed unmatched. TCRdb's table, derived via immunoSEQ multiplex PCR, lists solely in-frame clones and lacks some. This sample has 110,000 or so clones, with about nine tenths found just once. Sequenced input: blood. V and J are TRBV5-5 and TRBJ1-5; TRBD1 agrees at 8 bases. This TCR was sampled from a human donor in good health. The donor label of this sample is uncertain. The CDR3 sequence is CASSLSWSSPGTGSTQPQHF. In DNA, the CDR3 is TGTGCCAGCAGCTTATCTTGGAGTTCTCCGGGGACAGGATCCACTCAGCCCCAGCATTTT.